The rows below give T cell receptor beta chains drawn from one sample of a study of response to subunit inactivated influenza vaccine. TCRdb analysed the RT-PCR reads with MiXCR anew, one entry per CDR3 protein. This sample has around 200,000 distinct CDR3 sequences; 10% to 15% occur once, and the top ten carry around 32%. The same data also went into a second study, on T cells expressing NK-cell markers.

The sequenced sample was CD8+ T cells sorted from PBMCs, obtained approximately 12 days after vaccination. These receptors were taken from a man aged 50 to 59 who received an inactivated influenza vaccine. Both conserved end residues are part of each CDR3. D genes are given only for firm matches. A row's size may be missing; if present it is once, few, many or a size class.

>-|TRBV15|TRBJ2-1|few
CATSILGSSYNEQFF
TGTGCCACCAGCATCTTAGGGAGCTCCTACAATGAGCAGTTCTTC
>-|TRBV6-1|TRBJ2-3|-
CASSERGASTDTQYF
TGTGCCAGCAGTGAGCGCGGGGCCAGCACAGATACGCAGTATTTT
>-|TRBV12-3/TRBV12-4|TRBJ2-2|few
CASSLSLWGGELFF
TGTGCCAGCAGTTTAAGCCTCTGGGGGGGGGAGCTGTTTTTT
>-|TRBV24-1|TRBJ2-1|many
CATSDPARTYNEQFF
TGTGCCACCAGTGATCCGGCGCGGACCTACAATGAGCAGTTCTTC
>-|TRBV7-9|TRBJ2-3|-
CASSLGLDFTDTQYF
TGTGCCAGCAGCTTAGGTTTGGACTTCACAGATACGCAGTATTTT
>-|TRBV28|TRBJ2-1|many
CASSLSSSSYNEQFF
TGTGCCAGCAGTTTAAGCTCTAGCTCCTACAATGAGCAGTTCTTC
>-|TRBV10-2|TRBJ2-3|-
CASSDPLASFTDTQYF
TGCGCCAGCAGTGACCCACTCGCGTCCTTCACAGATACGCAGTATTTT
>-|TRBV28|TRBJ1-4|-
CASSDSDNEKLFF
TGTGCCAGCAGCGACAGTGACAATGAAAAACTGTTTTTT
>-|TRBV20-1|TRBJ1-5|many
CSARDFGRSNQPQHF
TGCAGTGCTAGAGATTTTGGGCGGAGCAATCAGCCCCAGCATTTT
>-|TRBV7-8|TRBJ2-1|many
CASSFSRLTYNEQFF
TGTGCCAGCAGCTTTTCGCGCCTAACCTACAATGAGCAGTTCTTC
>-|TRBV6-5|TRBJ2-5|-
CASSYSSFRGDKTQYF
TGTGCCAGCAGTTATTCCTCCTTCAGGGGAGACAAGACCCAGTACTTC
>-|TRBV27|TRBJ1-1|-
CASSVMGVGMPEAFF
TGTGCCAGCAGTGTCATGGGGGTAGGGATGCCTGAAGCTTTCTTT